This entry is about one T cell receptor beta chain. Its antigen is unidentified. The data are from a study of blood T cells in healthy people across ages. Study details: Template switching picked up about one barcoded beta molecule for each two T cells. Study-wide points: Per million T cells, the diversity of TCR beta decreased roughly linearly as age advanced.

With a J-beta primer mix and a sample-barcoded 5' primer, a second PCR ran about 7 to 12 cycles. MiXCR was run by TCRdb on the 5' RACE reads, yielding one entry per CDR3 protein. The top ten clones hold 20% to 25% of a sample with over 1,500,000 distinct CDR3 sequences, roughly 43% of them seen once. There are 14 residues in the CDR3. Trimming removed 3 bases from V and 7 bases from J; junction bases left unmatched: 5. Germline values: CDR1 SGHTA, CDR2 FQGNSA. Peripheral blood samples of roughly 10 milliliters were drawn from each donor. The sample was blood. V usage is TRBV7-2 and J usage is TRBJ1-4, with 7 bases aligning to TRBD1. The source of this sequence is a human donor in good health. The CDR3 DNA follows: TGTGCCAGCAGCTTCTGGGGACAGCGTGAAAAACTGTTTTTT. This codes for CASSFWGQREKLFF.